This TCR beta chain was documented in a study of blood T cell repertoires in COVID-19. At the level of the study: Researchers got acute and convalescent COVID-19 samples from the United States, Italy and Spain. T cells, B-cell-depleted T cells, or PBMCs provided the cDNA or gDNA that served as material.

The CDR3 spans 15 residues. The germline CDR1 and CDR2 sequences are KGHSH and LQKENI. V was trimmed by 2 bases and J by 0 bases, leaving 8 bases between them. Original data processing: Cell counts per sample came from amplifying reference gene primers. Clones were read by immunoSEQ multiplex PCR, and TCRdb kept only the in-frame ones, dropping some. That table gives V, J and clone size, and the DNA gave D and trimming. Of around 120,000 clones in the sample, 85% were seen once. Sequenced sample: peripheral blood. This clonotype was obtained from a man at least 80 years old with acute or convalescent COVID-19. V usage is TRBV18 and J usage is TRBJ1-5, with D possibly being TRBD1 (5 bases). This chain's CDR3 is CASSPTTVSNQPQHF. As DNA, the CDR3 is TGTGCCAGCTCACCAACGACAGTTAGCAATCAGCCCCAGCATTTT.